These 30 T cell receptor beta chains originate from one sample sequenced in a study of shared clonotypes between healthy human individuals. Profiling relied on immunoSEQ multiplex PCR, and the TCRdb table lists in-frame clones only, not all of them. In the table there are more than 2 million clones, about 93% of which are singletons. Naive CD8 isolation took CD45RO-negative cells positively selected for CCR7 and excluded terminally differentiated effector memory CD45RA+ cells. Sequenced sample: naive CD8+ T cells from PBMCs. The receptors were sampled from a man aged 18 to 30 in good health. Some clones in this sample may be carry-over from other donors' samples.

The chain carries TRBV27 and TRBJ1-2; no definite D call. The V end was cut by 8 bases, the J end by 6 bases, with 13 bases between. Germline values: CDR1 MNHEY, CDR2 SMNVEV (reference sequence). The CDR3 loop spans 12 amino acids. CDR3 residues: CASGPHRDGYTF. As DNA, the CDR3 is TGTGCCAGCGGCCCACATAGAGATGGCTACACCTTC.

V is TRBV7-9 and J is TRBJ2-7; 9 bases are shared with TRBD2. The J segment lost 12 bases and the V segment lost 7 bases, leaving 22 bases of the junction unmatched. Per germline, CDR1 SEHNR and CDR2 FQNEAQ (reference sequence). CDR3 length: 16 residues. The CDR3 spells CASTPGSGLASPGGYF. CDR3 nucleotides: TGTGCCAGCACCCCTGGGAGCGGACTAGCGTCTCCCGGGGGGTACTTC.

V is TRBV19 and J is TRBJ1-1, with 7 nucleotides matching TRBD1. This CDR3 has 15 amino acids. V dropped 5 bases and J dropped 6; count of bases not matched to a gene: 12. The germline gives CDR1 LNHDA, CDR2 SQIVND (reference sequence). The CDR3: CASSVGDSITPEAFF. The CDR3 DNA is TGTGCCAGTAGTGTAGGGGACAGTATTACGCCTGAAGCTTTCTTT.

This clone was detected once. V usage is TRBV4-1 and J usage is TRBJ2-6; tentatively, D is TRBD1 (6 bases). The germline V gene encodes CDR1 MGHRA and CDR2 YSYEKL. V lost 4 bases and J lost 2, with 12 bases in between. The CDR3 extends over 16 amino acids. CDR3 bases: TGCGCCAGCAGCCCGTTCAGGGGACCTGGGGCCAACGTCCTGACTTTC. This codes for CASSPFRGPGANVLTF.

The sample holds a few counts of this clone. Mismatch with germline at one junction end may stem from a read error. V usage is TRBV29-1 and J usage is TRBJ1-2; a weak D match, TRBD1 (5 bases). From germline, CDR1 is SQVTM and CDR2 ANQGSEA. The CDR3 length is 13 residues. The CDR3 nucleotides read TGCAGCGTGCCCGGGACGGACACGTATGGCTACGCCTTC. This encodes CSVPGTDTYGYAF.

The chain recombines TRBV7-9 with TRBJ2-1; 10 nucleotides match TRBD2. Germline loops: CDR1 SEHNR, CDR2 FQNEAQ (reference sequence). V shed 4 bases and J 6 bases; nucleotides not matched to a gene: 9. The CDR3 extends over 16 amino acids. The CDR3 protein is CASSSALAGVVNEQFF. The CDR3 DNA reads as TGTGCCAGCAGCTCCGCTCTAGCGGGAGTGGTCAATGAGCAGTTCTTC.

The chain links TRBV19 to TRBJ2-1, with D hard to call. The CDR3 extends over 15 amino acids. The V gene lost 4 bases and the J gene lost 4 bases, with 14 bases spanning the gap. Germline loops: CDR1 LNHDA, CDR2 SQIVND (reference sequence). The chain's CDR3 is CASSTTSGVYNEQFF. The CDR3, as DNA: TGTGCCAGTAGTACCACCTCTGGGGTTTACAATGAGCAGTTCTTC.

This chain connects TRBV5-6 to TRBJ2-7; TRBD1 is a possible D gene (5 bases). Germline lookup yields CDR1 SGHDT and CDR2 YYEEEE. This CDR3 has 13 amino acids. The germline V and J ends were trimmed by 3 bases and 4 bases, with 11 bases remaining between them. The CDR3 DNA follows: TGTGCCAGCAGCTGGGGCCCCGGGTACGAGCAGTACTTC. Amino acid sequence: CASSWGPGYEQYF.

Comments on this clone: The sample holds other DNA sequences that translate to the same CDR3. The chain carries TRBV19 and TRBJ1-1; the match to TRBD1 covers 9 bases. The ends lost 6 bases at V and 1 base at J; junction bases unmatched: 3. This CDR3 spans 14 amino acids. Germline CDR1 reads LNHDA; CDR2 reads SQIVND (reference sequence). The CDR3 loop reads CASRTTGGNTEAFF. The CDR3 DNA sequence: TGTGCCAGTAGAACGACAGGGGGGAACACTGAAGCTTTCTTT.

V usage is TRBV11-2 and J usage is TRBJ2-1; TRBD2 aligns across 9 bases. With 1 base clipped from V and 5 bases from J, the junction kept 6 bases outside the gene matches. Germline V gene sequence: CDR1 SGHAT, CDR2 FQNNGV. The CDR3 loop spans 16 amino acids. The CDR3 loop is CASSLVAGVGDNEQFF. The CDR3 coding sequence is TGTGCCAGCAGCTTAGTAGCGGGAGTGGGGGACAATGAGCAGTTCTTC.

The J gene is TRBJ2-7, the V gene TRBV28; D unclear. The CDR3 totals 10 residues. V lost 5 bases and J 6 bases, leaving 5 bases between the germline ends. Germline loops: CDR1 MDHEN, CDR2 SYDVKM. In DNA form, the CDR3 reads TGTGCCAGCAGTCACGGCGAGCAGTACTTC. Translating it yields CASSHGEQYF.

The rearrangement joins TRBV28 to TRBJ2-4; 7 nucleotides line up with TRBD1. This CDR3 region has 13 residues. The V segment lost 3 bases and the J segment 9 bases; nucleotides outside the gene matches: 5. Germline CDR1 reads MDHEN; CDR2 reads SYDVKM. The CDR3 sequence: CASSFDRVGIQYF. CDR3 nucleotides: TGTGCCAGCAGTTTTGACAGGGTTGGCATTCAGTACTTC.

In DNA form, the CDR3 reads TGTGCCATCCGACATATTTTAAACAATGAGCAGTTCTTC. It yields the protein CAIRHILNNEQFF. This chain joins TRBV10-3 and TRBJ2-1, with D unresolved. The germline CDR1 and CDR2 sequences are ENHRY and SYGVKD. The CDR3 runs 13 residues. Trimming took off 8 bases at V and 5 bases at J, with 13 bases between the two ends.

The gene calls are TRBV28 and TRBJ1-4; unclear D gene. Per the germline V gene, CDR1 is MDHEN and CDR2 is SYDVKM. The ends were cut back, 0 bases at V and 0 bases at J, with 11 bases in the middle. This CDR3 has 17 amino acids. The CDR3 bases are TGTGCCAGCAGTTTATGGCCTCAGGATGCAACTAATGAAAAACTGTTTTTT. It specifies CASSLWPQDATNEKLFF. Full variable domain (remainder filled in from reference TRBV28 and TRBJ1-4): DVKVTQSSRYLVKRTGEKVFLECVQDMDHENMFWYRQDPGLGLRLIYFSYDVKMKEKGDIPEGYSVSREKKERFSLILESASTNQTSMYLCASSLWPQDATNEKLFFGSGTQLSVL.

The CDR3 spells CATRGFSGLAGEQFF. The CDR3 nucleotides read TGTGCCACCCGAGGCTTCTCCGGACTAGCTGGTGAGCAGTTCTTC. The chain couples TRBV27 to TRBJ2-1; 8 bases are a match to TRBD2. The CDR3 has 15 amino acids. Germline V lookup: CDR1 MNHEY, CDR2 SMNVEV (reference sequence). V shed 10 bases, J shed 9 bases, and the junction held 17 bases outside the gene matches.

This clone was observed a single time. CDR3 nucleotide sequence: TGTGCCAGCAGCTTAGGATTCGCGGGAGGGCCTCAGTACAATGAGCAGTTCTTC. Translating gives CASSLGFAGGPQYNEQFF. The V and J genes are TRBV7-9 and TRBJ2-1; 9 bases match TRBD2. The V segment lost 1 base and the J segment 4 bases; nucleotides outside the gene matches: 11. Germline CDR1 SEHNR, CDR2 FQNEAQ (reference sequence). The CDR3 sequence is 18 residues long.

This clone is a singleton in its sample. This rearrangement joins TRBV11-2 to TRBJ2-1; 9 bases are a match to TRBD2. The CDR3 sequence is 16 residues long. V gave up 5 bases and J gave up 9 bases; unmatched junction bases: 14. Germline V gives CDR1 SGHAT, CDR2 FQNNGV. The CDR3, as DNA: TGTGCCAGCAGCGATTGGCAGGGGCTAGCGGGATCTGAGCAGTTCTTC. This sequence encodes CASSDWQGLAGSEQFF.

The V call is TRBV19, the J call TRBJ2-5, with TRBD1 identical over 8 bases. Germline lookup yields CDR1 LNHDA and CDR2 SQIVND (reference sequence). Trimming removed 6 bases from V and 3 bases from J; junction bases left unmatched: 12. This CDR3 region has 16 residues. CDR3 coding DNA: TGTGCCAGTAGGCCGATGGGACAGGAGGAGGAAGAGACCCAGTACTTC. This codes for CASRPMGQEEEETQYF.

V and J are TRBV27 and TRBJ1-2; TRBD1 is a possible D gene (5 bases). There are 13 residues in the CDR3. Germline V gives CDR1 MNHEY, CDR2 SMNVEV (reference sequence). The ends were cut back, 2 bases at V and 6 bases at J, with 10 bases in the middle. The CDR3 is CASSLNGANGYTF. For the CDR3, the DNA is TGTGCCAGCAGTTTAAACGGGGCGAATGGCTACACCTTC.

CDR3 bases: TGTGCCAGCAGTTTTCCGGGAGTTGGCACAGATACGCAGTATTTT. This encodes CASSFPGVGTDTQYF. The chain couples TRBV28 to TRBJ2-3; a possible D gene is TRBD2 (6 bases). The CDR3 covers 15 residues. CDR1 is MDHEN, CDR2 SYDVKM, per germline. V dropped 3 bases and J dropped 1 base, with 11 bases sitting between them.

The rearrangement uses TRBV18 and TRBJ1-2; 9 nucleotides line up with TRBD1. V trimming: 4 bases; J trimming: 2 bases; junction bases outside the gene matches: 8. Germline V gene data show CDR1 as KGHSH and CDR2 as LQKENI. This CDR3 comprises 16 residues. DNA of the CDR3: TGTGCCAGCTCACGACCAGAGGGGACAGGGAACTATGGCTACACCTTC. The encoded protein is CASSRPEGTGNYGYTF.

The rearrangement joins TRBV28 to TRBJ1-5; 8 bases fit TRBD1. V lost 0 bases, J lost 0 bases, and 7 bases stayed unmatched. Germline V CDR1 and CDR2: MDHEN, SYDVKM. CDR3 length equals 18 residues. The CDR3: CASSLWGDRTDSNQPQHF. In DNA, the CDR3 is TGTGCCAGCAGTTTATGGGGGGACAGGACAGATAGCAATCAGCCCCAGCATTTT.

V gene TRBV7-8 combines with J gene TRBJ1-5; D is possibly TRBD1 (5 bases). Germline V gives CDR1 SGHVS, CDR2 FQNEAQ. The CDR3 has 18 residues. The V gene lost 4 bases and the J gene lost 0 bases, with 19 bases spanning the gap. The DNA for the CDR3 is TGTGCCAGCAGCTCAAAGGGGTGGAGTGATTATAGCAATCAGCCCCAGCATTTT. The encoded protein is CASSSKGWSDYSNQPQHF.

In this sample, this clone turned up once. The chain combines TRBV28 with TRBJ1-1; D ambiguous. V was cut by 10 bases and J by 4 bases, with 13 bases left in between. CDR1 MDHEN and CDR2 SYDVKM come from the germline V gene. This CDR3 has 12 amino acids. The chain's CDR3 is CATPRLATEAFF. In nucleotides, the CDR3 is TGTGCCACACCTCGCCTGGCCACTGAAGCTTTCTTT. The whole variable domain, filled in from reference TRBV28 and TRBJ1-1, reads DVKVTQSSRYLVKRTGEKVFLECVQDMDHENMFWYRQDPGLGLRLIYFSYDVKMKEKGDIPEGYSVSREKKERFSLILESASTNQTSMYLCATPRLATEAFFGQGTRLTVV.

This sequence joins TRBV13 and TRBJ2-7, with 9 bases matching TRBD1. This CDR3 contains 15 residues. V was pared by 5 bases and J by 1 base, with 6 bases of the junction left unmatched. The germline V gene encodes CDR1 PRHDT and CDR2 FYEKMQ (reference sequence). The DNA for the CDR3 is TGTGCCAGCAGCCACACCGGGACAGGGTCCTACGAGCAGTACTTC. It specifies CASSHTGTGSYEQYF. Based on the CDR3 plus reference TRBV13 and TRBJ2-7, the full variable domain is AAGVIQSPRHLIKEKRETATLKCYPIPRHDTVYWYQQGPGQDPQFLISFYEKMQSDKGSIPDRFSAQQFSDYHSELNMSSLELGDSALYFCASSHTGTGSYEQYFGPGTRLTVT.

The V and J genes are TRBV7-9 and TRBJ1-5, with TRBD1 as a possible D gene (5 bases). V lost 5 bases and J lost 8, with 10 bases in between. The CDR3 extends over 12 amino acids. Germline CDR1 SEHNR, CDR2 FQNEAQ (reference sequence). The CDR3: CASSPTGEPQHF. The CDR3 DNA reads TGTGCCAGCAGCCCCACAGGCGAGCCCCAGCATTTT. Full variable domain (missing parts from reference TRBV7-9 and TRBJ1-5): DTGVSQNPRHKITKRGQNVTFRCDPISEHNRLYWYRQTLGQGPEFLTYFQNEAQLEKSRLLSDRFSAERPKGSFSTLEIQRTEQGDSAMYLCASSPTGEPQHFGDGTRLSIL.

Note on this clone: This sample also contains other DNA sequences that code for the same CDR3. The chain combines TRBV5-6 with TRBJ2-7; 11 nucleotides align to TRBD2. With V trimmed by 4 bases and J by 3 bases, 3 bases remained unmatched. This CDR3 is 14 amino acids long. In germline, CDR1 is SGHDT, CDR2 YYEEEE. As DNA, the CDR3 is TGTGCCAGCAGCCAGGGACTAGCGGTCTACGAGCAGTACTTC. Translated: CASSQGLAVYEQYF.

The chain employs TRBV28 and TRBJ2-5, with 11 nucleotides matching TRBD1. The CDR3 spans 16 residues. The germline CDR1 and CDR2 sequences are MDHEN and SYDVKM. The trim removed 7 bases at V and 5 bases at J, leaving 12 bases unmatched. The CDR3 DNA reads TGTGCCAGCACCCTCTACGACGGGACAGGGGGGGAGACCCAGTACTTC. It translates to CASTLYDGTGGETQYF.

The chain has TRBV5-1 and TRBJ2-3, with TRBD2 identical over 12 bases. The CDR3 extends over 18 amino acids. V dropped 1 base and J dropped 0; count of bases not matched to a gene: 6. Germline V gene sequence: CDR1 SGHRS, CDR2 YFSETQ. Here the CDR3 reads CASSLRASGRDSTDTQYF. The CDR3 DNA reads as TGCGCCAGCAGCTTGCGGGCTAGCGGGAGGGATAGCACAGATACGCAGTATTTT.

The V call is TRBV5-1, the J call TRBJ1-2; possible D gene TRBD1, 6 bases. The V gene's germline CDR1 is SGHRS and CDR2 YFSETQ. The CDR3 has 15 amino acids. Deletions cut 0 bases from V and 6 bases from J, with 15 bases between. CDR3 coding DNA: TGCGCCAGCAGCTTGGGGTCTGGGGGCGTGGATGGCTACACCTTC. This encodes CASSLGSGGVDGYTF.